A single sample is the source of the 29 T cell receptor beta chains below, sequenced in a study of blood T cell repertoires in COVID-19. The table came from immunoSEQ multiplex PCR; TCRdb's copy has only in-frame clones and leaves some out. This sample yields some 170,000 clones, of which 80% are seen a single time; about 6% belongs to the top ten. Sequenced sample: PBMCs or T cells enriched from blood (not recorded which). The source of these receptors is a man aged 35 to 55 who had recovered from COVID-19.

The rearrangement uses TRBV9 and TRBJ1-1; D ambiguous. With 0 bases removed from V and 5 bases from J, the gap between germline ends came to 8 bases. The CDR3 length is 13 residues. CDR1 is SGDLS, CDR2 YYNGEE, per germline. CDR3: CASSVEWRTEAFF. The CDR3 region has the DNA TGTGCCAGCAGCGTAGAGTGGAGGACTGAAGCTTTCTTT.

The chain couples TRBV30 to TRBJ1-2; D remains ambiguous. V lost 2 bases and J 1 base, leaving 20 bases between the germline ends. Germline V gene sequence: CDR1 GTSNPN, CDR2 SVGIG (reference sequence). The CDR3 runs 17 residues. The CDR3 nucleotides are TGTGCCTGGAGTCCATTTGCGGTCCAGAGGGATAACTATGGCTACACCTTC. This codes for CAWSPFAVQRDNYGYTF.

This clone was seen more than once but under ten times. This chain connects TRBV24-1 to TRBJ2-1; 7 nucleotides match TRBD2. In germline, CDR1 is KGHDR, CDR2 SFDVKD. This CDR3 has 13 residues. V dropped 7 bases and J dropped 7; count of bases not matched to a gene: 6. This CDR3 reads CATRKGGENEQFF. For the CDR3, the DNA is TGTGCCACCAGGAAGGGAGGGGAAAATGAGCAGTTCTTC.

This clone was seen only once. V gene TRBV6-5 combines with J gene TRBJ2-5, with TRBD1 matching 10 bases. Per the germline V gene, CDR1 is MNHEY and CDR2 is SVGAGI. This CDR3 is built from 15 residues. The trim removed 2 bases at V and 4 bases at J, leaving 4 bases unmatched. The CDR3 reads CASSYGTGEAETQYF. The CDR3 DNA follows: TGTGCCAGCAGTTACGGGACAGGGGAAGCAGAGACCCAGTACTTC.

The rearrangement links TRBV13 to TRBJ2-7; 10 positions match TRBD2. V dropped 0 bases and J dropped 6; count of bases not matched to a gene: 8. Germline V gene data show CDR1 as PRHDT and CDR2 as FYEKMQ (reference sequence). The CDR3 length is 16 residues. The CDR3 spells CASSLGSWLAGAEQYV. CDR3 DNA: TGTGCCAGCAGCTTAGGGTCGTGGCTAGCGGGGGCCGAGCAGTACGTC.

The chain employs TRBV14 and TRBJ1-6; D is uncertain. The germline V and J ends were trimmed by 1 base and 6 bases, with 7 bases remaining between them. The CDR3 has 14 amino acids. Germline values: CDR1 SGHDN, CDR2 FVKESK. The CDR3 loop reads CASSQGTSNSPLHF. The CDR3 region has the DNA TGTGCCAGCAGCCAAGGGACTTCTAATTCACCCCTCCACTTT.

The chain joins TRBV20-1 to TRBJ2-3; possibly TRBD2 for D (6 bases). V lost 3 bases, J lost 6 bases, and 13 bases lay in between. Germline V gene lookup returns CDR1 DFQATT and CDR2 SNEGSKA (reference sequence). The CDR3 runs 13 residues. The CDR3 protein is CSASRGSWDTQYF. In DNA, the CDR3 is TGCAGTGCTAGTCGGGGGAGTTGGGATACGCAGTATTTT.

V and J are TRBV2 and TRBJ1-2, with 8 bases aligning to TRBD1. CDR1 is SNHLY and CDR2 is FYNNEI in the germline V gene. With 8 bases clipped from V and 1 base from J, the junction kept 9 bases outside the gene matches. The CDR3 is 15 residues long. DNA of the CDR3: TGTGCCAGCTCACCGGGACAGGAATTTAACTATGGCTACACCTTC. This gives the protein CASSPGQEFNYGYTF.

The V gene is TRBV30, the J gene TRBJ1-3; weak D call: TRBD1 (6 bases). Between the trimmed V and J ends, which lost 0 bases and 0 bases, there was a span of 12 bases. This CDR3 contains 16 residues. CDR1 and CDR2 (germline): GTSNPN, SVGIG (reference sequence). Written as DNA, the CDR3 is TGTGCCTGGAGTGTAGGGGGGGCAACCTCTGGAAACACCATATATTTT. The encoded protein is CAWSVGGATSGNTIYF. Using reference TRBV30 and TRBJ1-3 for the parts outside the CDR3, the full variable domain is SQTIHQWPATLVQPVGSPLSLECTVEGTSNPNLYWYRQAAGRGLQLLFYSVGIGQISSEVPQNLSASRPQDRQFILSSKKLLLSDSGFYLCAWSVGGATSGNTIYFGEGSWLTVV.

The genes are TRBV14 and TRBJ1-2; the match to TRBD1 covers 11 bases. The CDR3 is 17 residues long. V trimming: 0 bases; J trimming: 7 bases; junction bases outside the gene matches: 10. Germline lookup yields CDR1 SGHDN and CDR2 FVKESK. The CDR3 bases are TGTGCCAGCAGCCAAGATCGCGGACAGGGGGCGCGGGGTGGCTACACCTTC. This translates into CASSQDRGQGARGGYTF.

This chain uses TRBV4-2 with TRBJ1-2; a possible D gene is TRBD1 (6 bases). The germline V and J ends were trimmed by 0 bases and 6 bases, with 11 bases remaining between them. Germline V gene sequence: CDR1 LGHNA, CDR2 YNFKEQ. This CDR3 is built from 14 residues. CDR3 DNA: TGTGCCAGCAGCCAAGAAAACAGGGAAAATGGCTACACCTTC. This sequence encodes CASSQENRENGYTF.

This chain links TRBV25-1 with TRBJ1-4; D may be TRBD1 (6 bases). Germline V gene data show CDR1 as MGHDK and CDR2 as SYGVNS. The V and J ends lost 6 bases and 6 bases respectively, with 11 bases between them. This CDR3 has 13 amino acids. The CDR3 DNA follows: TGTGCCAGCAGAGGACAGACCTATGAAAAACTGTTTTTT. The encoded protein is CASRGQTYEKLFF.

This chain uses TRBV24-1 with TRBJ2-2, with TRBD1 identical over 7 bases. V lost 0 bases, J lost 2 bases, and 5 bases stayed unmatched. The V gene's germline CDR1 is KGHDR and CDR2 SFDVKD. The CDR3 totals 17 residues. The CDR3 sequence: CATSDLVYRGNTGELFF. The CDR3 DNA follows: TGTGCCACCAGTGATTTGGTTTACAGGGGAAACACCGGGGAGCTGTTTTTT.

The DNA for the CDR3 is TGCGCCAGCAGCCAAGTGGTCCTGGGACTAGCGGGGGGCTGGGATACAGATACGCAGTATTTT. Translated, it gives CASSQVVLGLAGGWDTDTQYF. The chain joins TRBV4-1 to TRBJ2-3; 15 bases are a match to TRBD2. CDR3 length: 21 residues. Germline V CDR1 and CDR2: MGHRA, YSYEKL. Trimming at V came to 1 base and at J to 3 bases, leaving 14 bases not matched to a gene.

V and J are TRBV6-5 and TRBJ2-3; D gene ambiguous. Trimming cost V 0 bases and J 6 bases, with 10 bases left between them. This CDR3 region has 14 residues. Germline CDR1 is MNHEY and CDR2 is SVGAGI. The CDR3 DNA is TGTGCCAGCAGTTACTCGTTAGAACCCGATACGCAGTATTTT. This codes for CASSYSLEPDTQYF.

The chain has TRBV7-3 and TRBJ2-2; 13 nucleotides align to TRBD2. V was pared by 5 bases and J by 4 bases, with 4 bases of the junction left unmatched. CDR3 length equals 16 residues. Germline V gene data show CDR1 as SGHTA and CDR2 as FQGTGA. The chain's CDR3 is CASSPTSGGATGELFF. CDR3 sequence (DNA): TGTGCCAGCAGCCCCACTAGCGGGGGGGCCACCGGGGAGCTGTTTTTT.

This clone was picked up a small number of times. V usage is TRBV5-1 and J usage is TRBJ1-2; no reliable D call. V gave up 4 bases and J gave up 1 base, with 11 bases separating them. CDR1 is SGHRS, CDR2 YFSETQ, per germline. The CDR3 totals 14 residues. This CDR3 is CASSPSGGNYGYTF. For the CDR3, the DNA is TGCGCCAGCAGCCCCAGCGGTGGTAACTATGGCTACACCTTC.

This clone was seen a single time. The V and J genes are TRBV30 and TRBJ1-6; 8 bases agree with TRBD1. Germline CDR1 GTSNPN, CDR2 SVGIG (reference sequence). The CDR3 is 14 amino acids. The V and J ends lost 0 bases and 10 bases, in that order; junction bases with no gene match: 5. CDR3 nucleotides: TGTGCCTGGAGTGTAAGACAGGGGAGGTCACCCCTCCACTTT. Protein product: CAWSVRQGRSPLHF.

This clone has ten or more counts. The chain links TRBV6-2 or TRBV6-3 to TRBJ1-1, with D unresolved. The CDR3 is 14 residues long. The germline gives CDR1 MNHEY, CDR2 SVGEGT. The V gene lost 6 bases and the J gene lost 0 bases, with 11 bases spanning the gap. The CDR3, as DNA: TGTGCCAGCAGCAACAGTGTGATGAACACTGAAGCTTTCTTT. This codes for CASSNSVMNTEAFF.

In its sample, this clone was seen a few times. The CDR3 nucleotides read TGTGCCAGCTCACCACCTACAGGGTTGGCTTTCTTT. It is translated as CASSPPTGLAFF. This chain uses TRBV18 with TRBJ1-1, with TRBD1 as a possible D gene (6 bases). With 0 bases removed from V and 11 bases from J, the gap between germline ends came to 10 bases. This CDR3 has 12 residues. Per the germline V gene, CDR1 is KGHSH and CDR2 is LQKENI.

CDR3 sequence: CASSRLGQGSDTQYF. The CDR3 DNA follows: TGCGCCAGCAGTAGGTTGGGGCAGGGCTCAGATACGCAGTATTTT. The J gene is TRBJ2-3, the V gene TRBV5-1, with D perhaps TRBD1 (5 bases). This CDR3 comprises 15 residues. Trimming shortened V by 5 bases and J by 4 bases, and 17 bases separated the two germline ends. Germline V CDR1 and CDR2: SGHRS, YFSETQ.

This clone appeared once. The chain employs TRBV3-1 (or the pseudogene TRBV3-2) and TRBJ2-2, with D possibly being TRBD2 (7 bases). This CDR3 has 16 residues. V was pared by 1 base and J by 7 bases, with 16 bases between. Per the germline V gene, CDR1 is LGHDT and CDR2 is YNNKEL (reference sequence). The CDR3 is CASSQGSGTLSGELFF. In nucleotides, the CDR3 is TGTGCCAGCAGCCAAGGGAGCGGGACACTTAGCGGGGAGCTGTTTTTT.

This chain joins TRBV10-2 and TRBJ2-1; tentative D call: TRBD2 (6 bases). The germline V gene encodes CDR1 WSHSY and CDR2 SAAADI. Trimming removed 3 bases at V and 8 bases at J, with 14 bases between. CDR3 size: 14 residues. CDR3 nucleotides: TGCGCCAGCAGTGAAGGAGGGAAAATTTATGAGCAGTTCTTC. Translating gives CASSEGGKIYEQFF.

The CDR3: CASSDTAGETQYF. The CDR3 DNA reads as TGTGCCAGCAGTGACACAGCCGGAGAGACCCAGTACTTC. The gene calls are TRBV6-4 and TRBJ2-5; D is unresolved. The V and J ends lost 2 bases and 4 bases respectively, with 8 bases between them. The CDR3 has 13 amino acids. Germline V CDR1 and CDR2: MRHNA, SNTAGT.

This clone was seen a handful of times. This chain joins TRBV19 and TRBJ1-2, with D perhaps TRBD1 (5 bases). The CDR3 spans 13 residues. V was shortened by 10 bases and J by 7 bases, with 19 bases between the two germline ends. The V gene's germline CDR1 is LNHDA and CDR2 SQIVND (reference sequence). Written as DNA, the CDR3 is TGTGCCACTCCCGGGGGGGGTCCAGGTGGCTACACCTTC. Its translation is CATPGGGPGGYTF.

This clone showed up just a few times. Here the CDR3 reads CASRETGGVMGYTF. In DNA, the CDR3 is TGTGCCAGCAGGGAGACAGGGGGCGTGATGGGCTACACCTTC. The rearrangement uses TRBV2 and TRBJ1-2; the match to TRBD1 covers 10 bases. V trimming: 6 bases; J trimming: 8 bases; junction bases outside the gene matches: 9. The CDR3 length is 14 residues. Germline loops: CDR1 SNHLY, CDR2 FYNNEI.

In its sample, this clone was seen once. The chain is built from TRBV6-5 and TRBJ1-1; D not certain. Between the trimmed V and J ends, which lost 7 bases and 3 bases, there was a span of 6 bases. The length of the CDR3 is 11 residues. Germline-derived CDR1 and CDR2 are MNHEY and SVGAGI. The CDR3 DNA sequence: TGTGCCAGCACGGGTTACACTGAAGCTTTCTTT. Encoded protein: CASTGYTEAFF.

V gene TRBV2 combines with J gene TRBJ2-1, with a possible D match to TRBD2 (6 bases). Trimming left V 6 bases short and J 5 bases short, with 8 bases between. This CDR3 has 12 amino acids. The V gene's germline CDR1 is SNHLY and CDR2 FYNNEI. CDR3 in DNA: TGTGCCAGCAGGGACTACAACAATGAGCAGTTCTTC. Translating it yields CASRDYNNEQFF. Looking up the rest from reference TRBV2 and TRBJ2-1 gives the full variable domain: EPEVTQTPSHQVTQMGQEVILRCVPISNHLYFYWYRQILGQKVEFLVSFYNNEISEKSEIFDDQFSVERPDGSNFTLKIRSTKLEDSAMYFCASRDYNNEQFFGPGTRLTVL.

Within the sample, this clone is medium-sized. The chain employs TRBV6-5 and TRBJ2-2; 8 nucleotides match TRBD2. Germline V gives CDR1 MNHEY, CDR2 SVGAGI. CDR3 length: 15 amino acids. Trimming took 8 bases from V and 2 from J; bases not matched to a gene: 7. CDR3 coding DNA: TGTGCCAGCGGAGCGGGGGCCCTAAACACCGGGGAGCTGTTTTTT. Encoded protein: CASGAGALNTGELFF.